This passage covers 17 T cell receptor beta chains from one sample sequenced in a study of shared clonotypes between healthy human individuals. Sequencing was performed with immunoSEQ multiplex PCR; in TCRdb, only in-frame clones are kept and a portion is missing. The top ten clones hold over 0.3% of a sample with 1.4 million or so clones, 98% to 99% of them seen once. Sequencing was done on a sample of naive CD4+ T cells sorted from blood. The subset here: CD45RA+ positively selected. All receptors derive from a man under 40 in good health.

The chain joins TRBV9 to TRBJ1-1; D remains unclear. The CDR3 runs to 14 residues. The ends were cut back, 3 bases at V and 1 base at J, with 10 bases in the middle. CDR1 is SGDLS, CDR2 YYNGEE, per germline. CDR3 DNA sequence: TGTGCCAGCAGCGCAAACTCCGGGAACACTGAAGCTTTCTTT. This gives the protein CASSANSGNTEAFF.

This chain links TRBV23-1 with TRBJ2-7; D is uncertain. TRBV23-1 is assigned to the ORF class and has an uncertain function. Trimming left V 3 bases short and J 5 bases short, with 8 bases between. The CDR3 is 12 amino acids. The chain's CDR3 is CASSQVDHEQYF. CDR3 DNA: TGCGCCAGCAGTCAGGTCGACCACGAGCAGTACTTC.

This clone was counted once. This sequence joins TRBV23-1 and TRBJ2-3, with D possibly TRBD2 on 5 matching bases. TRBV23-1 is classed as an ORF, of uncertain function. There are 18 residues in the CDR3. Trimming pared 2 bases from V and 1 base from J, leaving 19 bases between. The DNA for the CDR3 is TGCGCCAGCAGTCAAGGGAAGCGAGGGAATCGGGGCACAGATACGCAGTATTTT. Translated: CASSQGKRGNRGTDTQYF.

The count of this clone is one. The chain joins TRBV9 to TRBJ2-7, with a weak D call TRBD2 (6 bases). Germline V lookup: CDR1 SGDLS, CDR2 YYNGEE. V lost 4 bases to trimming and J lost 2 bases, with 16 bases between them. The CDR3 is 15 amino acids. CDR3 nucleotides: TGTGCCAGCAGCCAGAGACCGGGAGTTACCTACGAGCAGTACTTC. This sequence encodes CASSQRPGVTYEQYF.

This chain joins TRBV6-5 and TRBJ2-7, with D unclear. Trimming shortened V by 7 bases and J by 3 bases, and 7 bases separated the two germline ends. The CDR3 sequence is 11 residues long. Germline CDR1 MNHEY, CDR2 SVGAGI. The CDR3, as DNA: TGTGCCAGCACTCAAAACTACGAGCAGTACTTC. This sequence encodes CASTQNYEQYF.

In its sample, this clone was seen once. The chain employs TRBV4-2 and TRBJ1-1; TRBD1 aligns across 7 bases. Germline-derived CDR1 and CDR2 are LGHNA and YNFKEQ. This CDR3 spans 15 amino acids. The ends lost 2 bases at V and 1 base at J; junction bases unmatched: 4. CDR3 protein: CASSQTGVPNTEAFF. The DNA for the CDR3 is TGTGCCAGCAGCCAAACAGGGGTCCCGAACACTGAAGCTTTCTTT.

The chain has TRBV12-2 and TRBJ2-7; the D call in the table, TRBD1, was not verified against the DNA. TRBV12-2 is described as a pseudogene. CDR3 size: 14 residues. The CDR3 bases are TGTGCAAGTCGCACCCGACAGGGGGCCTACGAGCAGTACTTC. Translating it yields CASRTRQGAYEQYF.

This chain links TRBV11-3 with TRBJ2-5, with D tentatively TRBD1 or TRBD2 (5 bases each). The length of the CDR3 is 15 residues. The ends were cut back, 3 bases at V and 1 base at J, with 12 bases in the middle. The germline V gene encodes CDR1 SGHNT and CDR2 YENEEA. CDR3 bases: TGTGCCAGCAGCTTTAGCGCCGGGGCCCAAGAGACCCAGTACTTC. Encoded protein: CASSFSAGAQETQYF.

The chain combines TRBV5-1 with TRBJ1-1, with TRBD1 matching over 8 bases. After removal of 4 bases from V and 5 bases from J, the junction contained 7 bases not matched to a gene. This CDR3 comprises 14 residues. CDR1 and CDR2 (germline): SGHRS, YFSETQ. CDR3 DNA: TGCGCCAGCAGCGCAACAGGGGGGCGAACTGAAGCTTTCTTT. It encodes CASSATGGRTEAFF.

For the CDR3, the DNA is TGCGCCAGCAGCCAGTCTCCGGGACAGCAAGAGACCCAGTACTTC. Encoded protein: CASSQSPGQQETQYF. The chain uses TRBV4-1 and TRBJ2-5; 7 bases are a match to TRBD1. The CDR3 is 15 amino acids. V lost 3 bases to trimming and J lost 2 bases; unmatched junction nucleotides: 6. Per germline, CDR1 MGHRA and CDR2 YSYEKL.

For the CDR3, the DNA is TGTGCCAGCAGCCCGGTCGTGGGGCCTTACGAGCAGTACTTC. It translates to CASSPVVGPYEQYF. The chain carries TRBV11-2 and TRBJ2-7; possibly TRBD1 for D (5 bases). Per germline, CDR1 SGHAT and CDR2 FQNNGV. Trimming left V 5 bases short and J 4 bases short, with 15 bases between. This CDR3 is built from 14 residues.

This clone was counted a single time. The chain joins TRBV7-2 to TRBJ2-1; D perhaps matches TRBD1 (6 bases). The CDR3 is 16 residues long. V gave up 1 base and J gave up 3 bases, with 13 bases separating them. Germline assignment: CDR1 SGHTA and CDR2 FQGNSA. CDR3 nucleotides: TGTGCCAGCAGCTTAGAGAGTCACAGGGTCTACAATGAGCAGTTCTTC. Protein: CASSLESHRVYNEQFF.

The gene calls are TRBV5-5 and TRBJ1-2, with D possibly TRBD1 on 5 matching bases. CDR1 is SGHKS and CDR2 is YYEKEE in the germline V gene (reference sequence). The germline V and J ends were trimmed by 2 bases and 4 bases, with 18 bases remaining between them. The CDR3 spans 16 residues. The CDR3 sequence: CASSFRVLDRSYGYTF. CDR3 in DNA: TGTGCCAGCAGCTTCCGTGTATTAGACAGATCCTATGGCTACACCTTC.

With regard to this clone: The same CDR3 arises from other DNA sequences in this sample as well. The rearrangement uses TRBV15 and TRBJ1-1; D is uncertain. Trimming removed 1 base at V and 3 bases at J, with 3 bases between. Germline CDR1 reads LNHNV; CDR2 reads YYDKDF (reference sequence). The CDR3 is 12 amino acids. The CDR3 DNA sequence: TGTGCCACCAGCAGAGTATACACTGAAGCTTTCTTT. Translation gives CATSRVYTEAFF.

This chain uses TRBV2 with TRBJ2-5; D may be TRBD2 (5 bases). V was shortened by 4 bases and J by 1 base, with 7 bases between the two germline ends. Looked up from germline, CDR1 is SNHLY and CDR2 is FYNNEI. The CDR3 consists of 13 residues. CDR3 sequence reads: CASSGGVQETQYF. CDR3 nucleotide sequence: TGTGCCAGCAGTGGGGGAGTCCAAGAGACCCAGTACTTC.

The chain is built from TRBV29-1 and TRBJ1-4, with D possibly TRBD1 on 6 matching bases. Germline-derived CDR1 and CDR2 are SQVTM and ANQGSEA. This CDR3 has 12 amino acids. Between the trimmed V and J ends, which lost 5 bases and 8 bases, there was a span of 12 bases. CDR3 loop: CSVLQGGEKLFF. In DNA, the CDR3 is TGCAGCGTTTTACAGGGAGGCGAAAAACTGTTTTTT.

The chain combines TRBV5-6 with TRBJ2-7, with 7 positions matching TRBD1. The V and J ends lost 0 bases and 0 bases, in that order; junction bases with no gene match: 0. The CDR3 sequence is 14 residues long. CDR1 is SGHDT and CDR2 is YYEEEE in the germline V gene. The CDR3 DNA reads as TGTGCCAGCAGCTTGGACAGGGGCTCCTACGAGCAGTACTTC. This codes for CASSLDRGSYEQYF. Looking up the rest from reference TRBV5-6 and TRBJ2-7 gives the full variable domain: DAGVTQSPTHLIKTRGQQVTLRCSPKSGHDTVSWYQQALGQGPQFIFQYYEEEERQRGNFPDRFSGHQFPNYSSELNVNALLLGDSALYLCASSLDRGSYEQYFGPGTRLTVT.